Following are 5 T cell receptor beta chains from one sample sequenced in a study of OX40 agonist ivuxolimab in advanced cancers. Libraries were prepared by immunoSEQ multiplex PCR; TCRdb keeps only in-frame clonotypes and omits some of them. The data contain more than 85,000 clones, roughly nine tenths of them singletons. Sequenced here: CD4+ or CD8+ T cells sorted from blood, sampled in a trial of the OX40 agonist ivuxolimab. The source of these receptors is an adult with an advanced solid tumor such as melanoma, head and neck, liver or kidney cancer.

V and J are TRBV19 and TRBJ1-2; 7 bases are a match to TRBD1. J gave up 2 bases and V 6 bases, and 6 bases lay outside the gene matches. This CDR3 spans 14 amino acids. The germline V gene has CDR1 LNHDA and CDR2 SQIVND (reference sequence). The CDR3 DNA reads TGTGCCAGTAGACCGCCGGGACAGAACTATGGCTACACCTTC. As protein: CASRPPGQNYGYTF.

The CDR3 nucleotides read TGTGCCAGCAGCTTGAGAAGTGGGGGGAACTACGAGCAGTACTTC. It yields the protein CASSLRSGGNYEQYF. V usage is TRBV9 and J usage is TRBJ2-7; possibly TRBD2 for D (6 bases). V dropped 4 bases and J dropped 3 bases, with 17 bases sitting between them. There are 15 residues in the CDR3. The V gene's germline CDR1 is SGDLS and CDR2 YYNGEE.

V and J are TRBV5-1 and TRBJ2-2; perhaps D is TRBD1 or TRBD2 (5 bases each). CDR3 length equals 13 residues. The germline V gene has CDR1 SGHRS and CDR2 YFSETQ. V was clipped by 3 bases and J by 10 bases, with 13 bases between them. The CDR3 DNA reads as TGCGCCAGCAGCTCTGGGGGATTCGTGGAGCTGTTTTTT. This translates into CASSSGGFVELFF.

This chain uses TRBV6-5 with TRBJ1-6; TRBD1 aligns across 7 bases. Trimming removed 6 bases from V and 8 bases from J; junction bases left unmatched: 10. Per germline, CDR1 MNHEY and CDR2 SVGAGI. The CDR3 is 15 amino acids. In DNA form, the CDR3 reads TGTGCCAGCAGGCTGACAGGGATCGGGGATTCACCCCTCCACTTT. This gives the protein CASRLTGIGDSPLHF.

The chain joins TRBV11-2 to TRBJ1-6, with D possibly TRBD1 on 6 matching bases. The CDR3 spans 13 residues. Germline V gives CDR1 SGHAT, CDR2 FQNNGV. The V end lost 3 bases, the J end lost 8 bases, and 8 bases lay between the germline ends. The CDR3 loop reads CASSLHRDSPLHF. In DNA form, the CDR3 reads TGTGCCAGCAGCTTGCACAGGGATTCACCCCTCCACTTT.